One and the same sample provided the 30 T cell receptor beta chains below, sequenced in a study of blood T cells in healthy people across ages. For the second PCR, which ran for about 6 to 11 cycles, a sample-barcoded 5' primer and a J-beta primer mix were used. TCRdb reprocessed the 5' RACE reads with MiXCR, giving one entry per CDR3 protein. The sample consists of approximately 880,000 distinct CDR3 sequences, around 46% of them appearing once. The sample consisted of blood. These receptors originate from a man younger than 45 in good health.

This clonotype was observed many times. V usage is TRBV5-1 and J usage is TRBJ2-3; no clear D. CDR1 is SGHRS and CDR2 is YFSETQ in the germline V gene. The CDR3 covers 15 residues. V lost 2 bases and J lost 3, with 13 bases in between. The CDR3 sequence is CASSLGLAPTDTQYF. In nucleotides, the CDR3 is TGCGCCAGCAGCTTAGGGCTGGCCCCAACAGATACGCAGTATTTT.

This clonotype was recorded a few times. The genes are TRBV20-1 and TRBJ1-2; D gene uncertain. Trimming took off 3 bases at V and 6 bases at J, with 17 bases between the two ends. This CDR3 region has 14 residues. Germline CDR1 is DFQATT and CDR2 is SNEGSKA (reference sequence). The CDR3 region has the DNA TGCAGTGCTAGCCTTGCAGGCCGAACGGATGGCTACACCTTC. Amino acid sequence: CSASLAGRTDGYTF.

This chain connects TRBV29-1 to TRBJ2-6; D is unclear. Deletions cut 6 bases from V and 0 bases from J, with 12 bases between. Germline V gives CDR1 SQVTM, CDR2 ANQGSEA. CDR3 length: 15 residues. The CDR3 DNA is TGCAGCGTCGATACTGACAACTCTGGGGCCAACGTCCTGACTTTC. Translating gives CSVDTDNSGANVLTF. The full variable domain, in which reference TRBV29-1 and TRBJ2-6 provide the parts outside the CDR3, is SAVISQKPSRDICQRGTSLTIQCQVDSQVTMMFWYRQQPGQSLTLIATANQGSEATYESGFVIDKFPISRPNLTFSTLTVSNMSPEDSSIYLCSVDTDNSGANVLTFGAGSRLTVL.

The rearrangement links TRBV6-1 to TRBJ2-7; D uncertain. CDR1 and CDR2 (germline): MNHNS, SASEGT. The CDR3 extends over 15 amino acids. The V gene lost 4 bases and the J gene lost 2 bases, with 15 bases spanning the gap. This CDR3 is CASSGTDWGTYEQYF. The CDR3 coding sequence is TGTGCCAGCAGTGGTACCGACTGGGGAACCTACGAGCAGTACTTC.

This clonotype has a handful of counts. The chain employs TRBV29-1 and TRBJ1-2; D ambiguous. The germline V gene encodes CDR1 SQVTM and CDR2 ANQGSEA. The CDR3 runs 11 residues. Between the trimmed V and J ends, which lost 4 bases and 2 bases, there was a span of 5 bases. As DNA, the CDR3 is TGCAGCGTTGCTCACAACTATGGCTACACCTTC. As protein: CSVAHNYGYTF.

This clonotype was detected a few times. This rearrangement joins TRBV12-3 or TRBV12-4 to TRBJ2-7, with 7 bases fitting TRBD2. The CDR3 covers 15 residues. Losses at the gene ends were 7 bases for V and 4 bases for J; bases not matched to a gene: 13. CDR3: CASTRSAGDRYEQYF. CDR3 DNA sequence: TGTGCCAGCACCCGATCGGCGGGGGATCGGTACGAGCAGTACTTC.

The V gene is TRBV6-2 or TRBV6-3, the J gene TRBJ1-1; D ambiguous. The CDR3 has 15 residues. Germline lookup yields CDR1 MNHEY and CDR2 SVGEGT. The germline V and J ends were trimmed by 1 base and 1 base, with 10 bases remaining between them. DNA of the CDR3: TGTGCCAGCAGTTACTTCTGGGGTGGGAACACTGAAGCTTTCTTT. This gives the protein CASSYFWGGNTEAFF.

J is TRBJ1-4 and V is TRBV6-1; 7 nucleotides agree with TRBD1. CDR1 is MNHNS, CDR2 SASEGT, per germline. Losses at the gene ends were 6 bases for V and 7 bases for J; bases not matched to a gene: 8. The CDR3 runs to 14 residues. The CDR3 DNA reads TGTGCCAGCAGCCCGGGACAGCGAAGTGAAAAACTGTTTTTT. This encodes CASSPGQRSEKLFF.

This clonotype has just a few counts. This sequence joins TRBV6-5 and TRBJ2-1, with D perhaps matching TRBD2 (6 bases). V was clipped by 6 bases and J by 10 bases, with 16 bases between them. Per germline, CDR1 MNHEY and CDR2 SVGAGI. CDR3 length equals 13 residues. This CDR3 is CASSSGLLGEQFF. For the CDR3, the DNA is TGTGCCAGCAGCTCGGGACTCCTGGGGGAGCAGTTCTTC.

The chain has TRBV28 and TRBJ2-5; tentatively, D is TRBD2 (5 bases). CDR3 length equals 15 residues. CDR1 MDHEN and CDR2 SYDVKM come from the germline V gene. V was pared by 2 bases and J by 4 bases, with 14 bases between. CDR3 in amino acids: CASSLPRMGRETQYF. The CDR3 DNA reads as TGTGCCAGCAGTTTACCCAGGATGGGGAGAGAGACCCAGTACTTC.

The chain combines TRBV5-1 with TRBJ1-1; D perhaps matches TRBD1 (6 bases). The CDR3 length is 14 residues. CDR1 and CDR2 (germline): SGHRS, YFSETQ. V shed 4 bases and J shed 5 bases, with 15 bases lying between them. CDR3 DNA sequence: TGCGCCAGCAGCCTGGACAGACCGGGGACTGAAGCTTTCTTT. Its protein is CASSLDRPGTEAFF.

This clonotype was seen a single time. The chain joins TRBV20-1 to TRBJ1-5; TRBD1 matches at 7 bases. The germline V gene has CDR1 DFQATT and CDR2 SNEGSKA (reference sequence). The CDR3 length is 14 residues. V was clipped by 6 bases and J by 4 bases; unmatched bases: 9. The CDR3 bases are TGCAGTGCCCAAAAGGACAGGCAGAATCAGCCCCAGCATTTT. As protein: CSAQKDRQNQPQHF.

This chain connects TRBV6-2 or TRBV6-3 to TRBJ2-4, with a tentative D call TRBD1 (6 bases). This CDR3 has 14 residues. In germline, CDR1 is MNHEY, CDR2 SVGEGT. Trimming took off 5 bases at V and 13 bases at J, with 21 bases between the two ends. The CDR3 is CASSTDRNSYKQYF. The CDR3 nucleotides read TGTGCCAGCAGTACAGACAGGAATTCCTACAAGCAGTACTTC.

The chain joins TRBV4-1 to TRBJ1-2; possible D gene TRBD1, 5 bases. Germline CDR1 and CDR2: MGHRA and YSYEKL. V was clipped by 6 bases and J by 2 bases, with 10 bases between them. The CDR3 runs 13 residues. The CDR3 region has the DNA TGCGCCAGCAGGTCGACAGACAACTATGGCTACACCTTC. It codes for CASRSTDNYGYTF.

This clonotype was seen more than once but under ten times. V and J are TRBV6-1 and TRBJ2-1; 8 bases are shared with TRBD1. The germline V gene encodes CDR1 MNHNS and CDR2 SASEGT. The CDR3 is 15 amino acids. With 6 bases clipped from V and 2 bases from J, the junction kept 6 bases outside the gene matches. This chain's CDR3 is CASSGGQGPYNEQFF. CDR3 in DNA: TGTGCCAGCAGCGGAGGACAGGGCCCCTACAATGAGCAGTTCTTC.

This chain joins TRBV9 and TRBJ2-4; D perhaps matches TRBD1 (6 bases). The DNA end favors TRBJ2-7, so the J call may be wrong. Germline V gene data show CDR1 as SGDLS and CDR2 as YYNGEE. This CDR3 contains 14 residues. CDR3 loop: CASSSQTGGGEQYF. The CDR3 nucleotides are TGTGCCAGCAGCAGCCAGACAGGTGGAGGCGAGCAGTACTTC.

This chain uses TRBV6-6 with TRBJ2-1; D ambiguous. This CDR3 has 12 amino acids. Trimming took off 11 bases at V and 8 bases at J, with 16 bases between the two ends. In germline, CDR1 is MNHNY, CDR2 SVGAGI (reference sequence). In DNA, the CDR3 is TGTGCCGGCGGTTTACAGACCGATGAGCAGTTCTTC. The encoded protein is CAGGLQTDEQFF.

The rearrangement uses TRBV24-1 and TRBJ2-1; D is perhaps TRBD1 or TRBD2 (6 bases each). This CDR3 contains 13 residues. Germline V gene data show CDR1 as KGHDR and CDR2 as SFDVKD. The ends were cut back, 5 bases at V and 7 bases at J, with 11 bases in the middle. CDR3 region: CATSGRGRNEQFF. CDR3 DNA: TGTGCCACCAGTGGACGGGGGCGAAATGAGCAGTTCTTC.

The J gene is TRBJ2-1, the V gene TRBV20-1; possible D gene TRBD2, 7 bases. V was clipped by 6 bases and J by 5 bases, with 11 bases between them. The CDR3 has 12 amino acids. Germline CDR1 is DFQATT and CDR2 is SNEGSKA (reference sequence). CDR3 sequence: CSAGGLDNEQFF. For the CDR3, the DNA is TGCAGTGCGGGGGGGCTGGACAATGAGCAGTTCTTC.

This chain uses TRBV6-2 or TRBV6-3 with TRBJ1-5; D not resolved. CDR3 length equals 17 residues. Germline-derived CDR1 and CDR2 are MNHEY and SVGEGT. Trimming removed 6 bases from V and 1 base from J, with 19 bases in between. Written as DNA, the CDR3 is TGTGCCAGCAGGCACGGGCCGGAGATTGGCAGCAATCAGCCCCAGCATTTT. The encoded protein is CASRHGPEIGSNQPQHF.

This chain uses TRBV18 with TRBJ1-2; 7 bases are shared with TRBD1. This CDR3 is built from 14 residues. J was trimmed by 8 bases and V by 1 base; bases with no gene match: 7. Germline V gene sequence: CDR1 KGHSH, CDR2 LQKENI. In DNA, the CDR3 is TGTGCCAGCTCACCACTACAGGGGAGGGAGGGCTACACCTTC. Amino acid sequence: CASSPLQGREGYTF.

J is TRBJ2-1 and V is TRBV4-1; weak D call: TRBD2 (7 bases). CDR1 and CDR2 (germline): MGHRA, YSYEKL. The CDR3 runs 13 residues. Trimming cost V 3 bases and J 9 bases, with 12 bases left between them. DNA for the CDR3: TGCGCCAGCAGCCAGAAGGGGGGGGCTGAGCAGTTCTTC. Amino acids: CASSQKGGAEQFF.

This chain uses TRBV27 with TRBJ2-7; a weak D match, TRBD2 (5 bases). V was clipped by 8 bases and J by 0 bases, with 14 bases between them. Germline CDR1 is MNHEY and CDR2 is SMNVEV (reference sequence). The CDR3 spans 14 residues. The CDR3, as DNA: TGTGCCAGCTCGTCAACGGGATACTCCTACGAGCAGTACTTC. This codes for CASSSTGYSYEQYF.

The chain has TRBV28 and TRBJ2-6; the D gene is possibly TRBD2 (5 bases). The CDR3 extends over 15 amino acids. Germline values: CDR1 MDHEN, CDR2 SYDVKM. V was pared by 6 bases and J by 0 bases, with 9 bases between. In DNA, the CDR3 is TGTGCCAGCAGACCTCGGGGCTCTGGGGCCAACGTCCTGACTTTC. It codes for CASRPRGSGANVLTF.

The V gene is TRBV19, the J gene TRBJ2-5, with D perhaps matching TRBD2 (6 bases). Germline V gene sequence: CDR1 LNHDA, CDR2 SQIVND (reference sequence). V was cut by 4 bases and J by 3 bases, with 12 bases left in between. The CDR3 extends over 14 amino acids. The CDR3 coding sequence is TGTGCCAGTAGTAACACCGGAGGGAAAGAGACCCAGTACTTC. Translation: CASSNTGGKETQYF.

As concerns this clonotype: A much larger clone sits a single nucleotide away, making a read error possible. The V and J genes are TRBV20-1 and TRBJ1-5; TRBD1 is a possible D gene (6 bases). The CDR3 loop spans 16 amino acids. The germline V gene has CDR1 DFQATT and CDR2 SNEGSKA (reference sequence). The chain's CDR3 is CSASAGHLGSNQPRHF. CDR3 coding DNA: TGCAGTGCTAGCGCGGGACACTTAGGAAGCAATCAGCCCCGGCATTTT.

V usage is TRBV11-2 and J usage is TRBJ2-1; D may be TRBD1 (6 bases). This CDR3 comprises 15 residues. V was clipped by 7 bases and J by 3 bases, with 16 bases between them. Germline V gene data show CDR1 as SGHAT and CDR2 as FQNNGV. In DNA, the CDR3 is TGTGCCAGCACCGATCTAATCAGGGGCTACAATGAGCAGTTCTTC. Translating gives CASTDLIRGYNEQFF.

The V call is TRBV7-2, the J call TRBJ2-3, with 9 bases identical to TRBD1. The germline gives CDR1 SGHTA, CDR2 FQGNSA. This CDR3 contains 14 residues. V shed 5 bases, J shed 4 bases, and the junction held 4 bases outside the gene matches. The CDR3 region is CASSEDRGADTQYF. The CDR3 DNA follows: TGTGCCAGCAGCGAGGACAGGGGAGCAGATACGCAGTATTTT.

The chain couples TRBV25-1 to TRBJ2-7, with D possibly being TRBD2 (5 bases). The CDR3 has 13 residues. CDR1 and CDR2 (germline): MGHDK, SYGVNS. V lost 3 bases and J 5 bases, leaving 11 bases between the germline ends. CDR3 region: CASSERVPHEQYF. CDR3 bases: TGTGCCAGCAGTGAGCGGGTCCCCCACGAGCAGTACTTC.

V is TRBV12-3 or TRBV12-4 and J is TRBJ1-2; D unresolved. The V and J ends lost 5 bases and 7 bases respectively, with 11 bases between them. This CDR3 is 12 amino acids long. The CDR3 protein is CASSRGVGGYTF. As DNA, the CDR3 is TGTGCCAGCAGTCGTGGGGTAGGTGGCTACACCTTC.